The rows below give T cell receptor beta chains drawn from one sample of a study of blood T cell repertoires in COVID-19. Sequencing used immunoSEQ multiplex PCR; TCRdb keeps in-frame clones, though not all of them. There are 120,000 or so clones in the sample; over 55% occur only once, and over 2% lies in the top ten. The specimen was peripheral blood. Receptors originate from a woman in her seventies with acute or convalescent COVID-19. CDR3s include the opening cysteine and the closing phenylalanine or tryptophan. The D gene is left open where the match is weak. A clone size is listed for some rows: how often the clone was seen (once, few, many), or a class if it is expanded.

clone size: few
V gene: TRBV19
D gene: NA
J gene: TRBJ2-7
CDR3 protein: CASSRDTGPREQYF
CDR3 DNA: TGTGCCAGTAGTAGGGACACCGGTCCTAGGGAGCAGTACTTC

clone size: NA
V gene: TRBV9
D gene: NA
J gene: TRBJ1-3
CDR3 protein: CASSPGAAGSGNTIYF
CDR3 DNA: TGTGCCAGCAGCCCTGGTGCCGCAGGCTCTGGAAACACCATATATTTT

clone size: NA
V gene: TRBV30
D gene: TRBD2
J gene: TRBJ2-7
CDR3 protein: CAWSRSGRASYEQYF
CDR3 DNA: TGTGCCTGGAGTCGTAGCGGGAGGGCCTCCTACGAGCAGTACTTC

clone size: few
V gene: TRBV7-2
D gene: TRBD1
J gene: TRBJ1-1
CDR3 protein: CASSNNRGLTEAFF
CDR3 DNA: TGTGCCAGCAGCAATAACAGGGGGCTCACTGAAGCTTTCTTT

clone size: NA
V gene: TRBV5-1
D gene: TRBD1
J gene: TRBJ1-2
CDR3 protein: CASSLAPGTGEGGYTF
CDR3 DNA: TGCGCCAGCAGCTTGGCCCCCGGGACAGGGGAAGGAGGCTACACCTTC

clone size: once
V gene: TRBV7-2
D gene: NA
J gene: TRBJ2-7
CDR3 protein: CASSPPTNYEQYF
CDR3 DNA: TGTGCCAGCTCCCCCCCTACGAACTACGAGCAGTACTTC

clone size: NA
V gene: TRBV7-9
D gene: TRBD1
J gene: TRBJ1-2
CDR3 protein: CASSLWTGQSPNYGYTF
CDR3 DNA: TGTGCCAGCAGCCTCTGGACAGGGCAATCCCCTAACTATGGCTACACCTTC

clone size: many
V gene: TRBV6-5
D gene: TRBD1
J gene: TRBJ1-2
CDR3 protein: CASGDRLYGYTF
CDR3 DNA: TGTGCCAGTGGGGACAGACTCTATGGCTACACCTTC

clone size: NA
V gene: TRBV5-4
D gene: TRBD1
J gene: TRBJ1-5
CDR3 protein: CASSLGATQGSNQPQHF
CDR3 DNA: TGTGCCAGCAGCCTGGGGGCCACACAGGGGAGCAATCAGCCCCAGCATTTT

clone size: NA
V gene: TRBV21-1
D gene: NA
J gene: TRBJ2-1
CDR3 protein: CASSKCGTYDNEQFF
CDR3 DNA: TGTGCCAGCAGCAAATGTGGGACATATGACAATGAGCAGTTCTTC

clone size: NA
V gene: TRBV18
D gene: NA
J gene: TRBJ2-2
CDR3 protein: CASSLTGELFF
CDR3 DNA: TGTGCCAGCTCCCTCACCGGGGAGCTGTTTTTT

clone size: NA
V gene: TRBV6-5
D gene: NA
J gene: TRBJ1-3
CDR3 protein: CASRQQGDGNTIYF
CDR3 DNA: TGTGCCAGCAGGCAACAGGGAGATGGAAACACCATATATTTT

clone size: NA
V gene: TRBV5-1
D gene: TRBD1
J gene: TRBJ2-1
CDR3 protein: CASSLRGGLSYNEQFF
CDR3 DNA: TGCGCCAGCAGCTTGAGAGGGGGCCTCTCCTACAATGAGCAGTTCTTC

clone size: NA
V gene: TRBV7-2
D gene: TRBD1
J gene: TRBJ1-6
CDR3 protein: CASSSLQGGYSPLHF
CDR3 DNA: TGTGCCAGCAGCTCGCTTCAGGGGGGTTATTCACCCCTCCACTTT

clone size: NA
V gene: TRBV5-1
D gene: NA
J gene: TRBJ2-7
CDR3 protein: CASKGEGGGYEQYF
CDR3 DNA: TGCGCCAGCAAAGGCGAGGGAGGGGGCTACGAGCAGTACTTC

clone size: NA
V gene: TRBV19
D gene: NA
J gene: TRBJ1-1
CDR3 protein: CASLGVTEAFF
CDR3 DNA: TGTGCCAGTCTAGGGGTCACTGAAGCTTTCTTT

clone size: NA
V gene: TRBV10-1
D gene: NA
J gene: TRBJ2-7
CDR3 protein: CATPRGPTGEQYF
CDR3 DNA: TGCGCCACCCCCAGAGGGCCAACGGGCGAGCAGTACTTC

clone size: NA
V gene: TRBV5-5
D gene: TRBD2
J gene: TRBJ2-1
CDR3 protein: CASTPSLAVYNEQFF
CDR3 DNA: TGTGCCAGCACCCCATCACTAGCGGTGTACAATGAGCAGTTCTTC

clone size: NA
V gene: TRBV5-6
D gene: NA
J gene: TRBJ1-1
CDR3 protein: CASSPGLLNTEAFF
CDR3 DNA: TGTGCCAGCAGCCCGGGACTTCTGAACACTGAAGCTTTCTTT

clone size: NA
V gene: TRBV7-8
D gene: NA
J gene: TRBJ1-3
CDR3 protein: CASSLSGAGNTIYF
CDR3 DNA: TGTGCCAGCAGCTTATCGGGGGCTGGAAACACCATATATTTT

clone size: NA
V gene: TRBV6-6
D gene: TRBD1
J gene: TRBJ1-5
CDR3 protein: CASSYAQGAGNQPQHF
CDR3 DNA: TGTGCCAGCAGTTACGCGCAGGGGGCCGGCAATCAGCCCCAGCATTTT

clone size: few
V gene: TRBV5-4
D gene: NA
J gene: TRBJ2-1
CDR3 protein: CASSLGSPSGNEQFF
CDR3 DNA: TGTGCCAGCAGCTTGGGGTCGCCGAGCGGGAATGAGCAGTTCTTC

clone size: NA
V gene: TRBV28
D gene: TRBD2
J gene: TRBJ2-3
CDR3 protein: CASSLAGRSTDTQYF
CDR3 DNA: TGTGCCAGCAGCTTAGCGGGACGTAGCACAGATACGCAGTATTTT

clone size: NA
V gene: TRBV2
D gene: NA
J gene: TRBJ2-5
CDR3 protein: CASSPTENQETQYF
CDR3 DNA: TGTGCCAGCAGTCCGACAGAGAACCAAGAGACCCAGTACTTC

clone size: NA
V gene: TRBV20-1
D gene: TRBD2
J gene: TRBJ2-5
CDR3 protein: CSASGLLAGGRETQYF
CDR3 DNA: TGCAGTGCTAGTGGTCTACTAGCGGGGGGTCGGGAGACCCAGTACTTC

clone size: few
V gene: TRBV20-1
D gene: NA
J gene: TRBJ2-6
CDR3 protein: CSASWGAGANVLTF
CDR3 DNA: TGCAGTGCTAGTTGGGGCGCAGGGGCCAACGTCCTGACTTTC

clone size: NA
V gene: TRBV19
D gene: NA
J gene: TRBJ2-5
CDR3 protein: CASSTRRKETQYF
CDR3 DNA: TGTGCCAGTAGTACTCGGAGGAAAGAGACCCAGTACTTC

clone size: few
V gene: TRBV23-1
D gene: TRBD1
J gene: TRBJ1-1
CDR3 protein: CASSVRNRGRAGEPMNTEAFF
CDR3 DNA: TGCGCCAGCAGTGTAAGAAACAGGGGGCGCGCGGGGGAACCTATGAACACTGAAGCTTTCTTT

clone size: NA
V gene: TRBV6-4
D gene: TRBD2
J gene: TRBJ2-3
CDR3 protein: CASSTSGGTDTQYF
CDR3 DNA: TGTGCCAGCAGCACTAGCGGGGGGACAGATACGCAGTATTTT

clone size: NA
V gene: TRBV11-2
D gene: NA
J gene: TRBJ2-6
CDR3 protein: CASSSLNSGANVLTF
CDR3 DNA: TGTGCCAGCAGCTCGTTAAACTCTGGGGCCAACGTCCTGACTTTC

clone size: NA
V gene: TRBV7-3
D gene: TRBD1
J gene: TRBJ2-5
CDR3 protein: CASSMTGGQETQYF
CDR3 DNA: TGTGCCAGCAGCATGACAGGGGGTCAAGAGACCCAGTACTTC

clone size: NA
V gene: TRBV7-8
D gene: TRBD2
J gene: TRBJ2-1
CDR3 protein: CASSLLSGANNEQFF
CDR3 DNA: TGTGCCAGCAGCTTACTTAGCGGGGCGAACAATGAGCAGTTCTTC

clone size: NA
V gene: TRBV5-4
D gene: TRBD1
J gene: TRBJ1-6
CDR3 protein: CASSLETGGYSPLHF
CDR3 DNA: TGTGCCAGCAGCTTGGAAACAGGGGGGTATTCACCCCTCCACTTT

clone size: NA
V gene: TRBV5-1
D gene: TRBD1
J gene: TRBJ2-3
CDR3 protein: CASSPLTGVSTDTQYF
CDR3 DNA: TGCGCCAGCAGCCCCTTGACAGGGGTCAGCACAGATACGCAGTATTTT

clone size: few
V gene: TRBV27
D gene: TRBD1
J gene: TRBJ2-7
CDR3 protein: CASSLSGTGGWSEQYF
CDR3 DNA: TGTGCCAGCAGTTTATCGGGGACAGGTGGTTGGTCCGAGCAGTACTTC

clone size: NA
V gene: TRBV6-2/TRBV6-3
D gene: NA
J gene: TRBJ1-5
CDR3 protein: CASSNYLQQAPSNQPQHF
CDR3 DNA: TGTGCCAGCAGTAACTACCTACAACAGGCGCCTAGCAATCAGCCCCAGCATTTT

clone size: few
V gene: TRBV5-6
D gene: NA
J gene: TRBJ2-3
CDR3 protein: CASSLASAGALQYF
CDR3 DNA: TGTGCCAGCAGCTTGGCCTCGGCGGGGGCCCTGCAGTATTTT

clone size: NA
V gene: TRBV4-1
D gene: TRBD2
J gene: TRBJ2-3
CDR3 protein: CASTSLAGVSDTQYF
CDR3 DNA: TGCGCCAGCACCTCACTAGCGGGGGTCTCAGATACGCAGTATTTT

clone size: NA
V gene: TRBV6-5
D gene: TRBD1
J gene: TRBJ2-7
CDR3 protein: CASRKGTGGSYEQYF
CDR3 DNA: TGTGCCAGCAGGAAAGGGACAGGGGGAAGCTACGAGCAGTACTTC

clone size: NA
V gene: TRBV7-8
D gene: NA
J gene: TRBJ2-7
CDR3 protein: CASSLVILPPSITYEQYF
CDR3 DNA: TGTGCCAGCAGCTTAGTGATCCTTCCCCCTAGCATTACTTACGAGCAGTACTTC

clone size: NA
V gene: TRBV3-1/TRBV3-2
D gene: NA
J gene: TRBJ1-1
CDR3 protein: CASSPNRQTEAFF
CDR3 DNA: TGTGCCAGCAGTCCCAATCGACAGACTGAAGCTTTCTTT